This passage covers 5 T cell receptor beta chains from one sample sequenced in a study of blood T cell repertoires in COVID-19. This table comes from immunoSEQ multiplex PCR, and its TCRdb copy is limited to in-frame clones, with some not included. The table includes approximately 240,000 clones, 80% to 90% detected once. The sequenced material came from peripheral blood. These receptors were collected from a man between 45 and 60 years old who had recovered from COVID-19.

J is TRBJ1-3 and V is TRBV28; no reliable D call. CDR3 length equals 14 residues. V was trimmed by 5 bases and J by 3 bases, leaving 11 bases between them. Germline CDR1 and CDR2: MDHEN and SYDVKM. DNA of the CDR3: TGTGCCAGCAGTATCAGTCTTCGTGGAAACACCATATATTTT. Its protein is CASSISLRGNTIYF.

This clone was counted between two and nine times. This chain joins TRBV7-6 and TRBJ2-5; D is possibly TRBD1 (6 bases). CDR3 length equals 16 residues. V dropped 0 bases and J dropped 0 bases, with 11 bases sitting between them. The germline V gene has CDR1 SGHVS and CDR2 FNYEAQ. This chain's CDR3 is CASSLAVRQDQETQYF. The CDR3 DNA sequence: TGTGCCAGCAGCTTAGCGGTCCGACAGGACCAAGAGACCCAGTACTTC.

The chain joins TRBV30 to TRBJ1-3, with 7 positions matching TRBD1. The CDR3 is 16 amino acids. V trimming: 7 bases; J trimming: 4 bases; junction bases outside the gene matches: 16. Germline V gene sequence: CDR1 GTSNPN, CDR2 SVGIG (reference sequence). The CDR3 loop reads CALGGSWLSGGNTIYF. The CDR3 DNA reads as TGTGCCTTAGGGGGCAGTTGGCTTTCGGGAGGAAACACCATATATTTT.

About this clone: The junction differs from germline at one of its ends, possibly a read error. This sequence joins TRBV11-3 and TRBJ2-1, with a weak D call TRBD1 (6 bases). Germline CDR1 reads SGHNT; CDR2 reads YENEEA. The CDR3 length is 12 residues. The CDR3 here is CASSLVGGERFF. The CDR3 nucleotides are TGTGCCAGCAGCTTAGTAGGGGGTGAGCGGTTCTTC.

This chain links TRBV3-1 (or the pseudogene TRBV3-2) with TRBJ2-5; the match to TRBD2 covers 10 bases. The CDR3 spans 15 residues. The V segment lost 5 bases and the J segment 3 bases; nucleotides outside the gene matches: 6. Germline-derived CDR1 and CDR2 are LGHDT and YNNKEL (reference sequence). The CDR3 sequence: CASSLELAGEETQYF. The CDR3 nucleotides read TGTGCCAGCAGCTTGGAGCTAGCGGGAGAAGAGACCCAGTACTTC.